This TCR beta chain was captured in a study of blood T cell repertoires in COVID-19. Study information: Some COVID-19 samples were acute and others convalescent; all came from the United States, Italy and Spain.

In the original workflow: Reference gene primer amplification gave estimated nucleated cell counts. The repertoire was sequenced with immunoSEQ multiplex PCR; TCRdb's copy has only in-frame clones and lacks some. The V and J calls and clone size come from that table; D and trimming were worked out from the DNA. The data show around 77,000 clones, with more than 80% seen just once and under 6% held by the top ten. CDR1 is SGDLS and CDR2 is YYNGEE in the germline V gene. The CDR3 runs 17 residues. The V end was cut by 0 bases, the J end by 9 bases, with 22 bases between. The V gene is TRBV9, the J gene TRBJ2-1; D possibly corresponds to TRBD2 (7 bases). The clonotype originates from a man older than 75 with acute or convalescent COVID-19. Sequencing input: peripheral blood. In nucleotides, the CDR3 is TGTGCCAGCAGCGTAGGAGGGGGAGCGGGATCCAATGCTGAGCAGTTCTTC. It is translated as CASSVGGGAGSNAEQFF.